Listed here are 28 T cell receptor beta chains from one sample, sequenced in a study of shared clonotypes between healthy human individuals. Data came from immunoSEQ multiplex PCR; TCRdb stores just in-frame clones and leaves some out. The sample has 2.5 million or so clones, approximately 94% seen once; the top ten hold around 0.14%. The sample taken for sequencing was naive CD4+ T cells sorted from blood. As for subset: CD45RA+ positively selected. The receptors derive from a man younger than 30 in good health.

CDR3 residues: CASSFGWDNSPLHF. CDR3 sequence (DNA): TGCGCCAGCAGCTTCGGTTGGGATAATTCACCCCTCCACTTT. The rearrangement links TRBV5-1 to TRBJ1-6; D gene ambiguous. The length of the CDR3 is 14 residues. V shed 2 bases and J shed 5 bases, with 8 bases lying between them. The V gene's germline CDR1 is SGHRS and CDR2 YFSETQ. The full variable domain, completed using reference TRBV5-1 and TRBJ1-6, is KAGVTQTPRYLIKTRGQQVTLSCSPISGHRSVSWYQQTPGQGLQFLFEYFSETQRNKGNFPGRFSGRQFSNSRSEMNVSTLELGDSALYLCASSFGWDNSPLHFGNGTRLTVT.

This sequence joins TRBV10-2 and TRBJ2-3; D gene unclear. The CDR3 has 14 residues. The ends were cut back, 7 bases at V and 5 bases at J, with 16 bases in the middle. CDR1 is WSHSY, CDR2 SAAADI, per germline. The CDR3 nucleotides read TGCGCCAGCAAAAAGTTACCCCTCGGAGATACGCAGTATTTT. Its protein product is CASKKLPLGDTQYF.

The CDR3 reads CASMMGEGTYNEQFF. CDR3 DNA: TGTGCCAGCATGATGGGGGAGGGTACCTACAATGAGCAGTTCTTC. The rearrangement joins TRBV2 to TRBJ2-1, with TRBD2 matching 7 bases. The CDR3 loop spans 15 amino acids. J was trimmed by 2 bases and V by 7 bases; bases with no gene match: 8. Germline CDR1 and CDR2: SNHLY and FYNNEI.

The V and J genes are TRBV7-9 and TRBJ2-5; D unresolved. CDR1 is SEHNR, CDR2 FQNEAQ, per germline (reference sequence). The CDR3 loop spans 14 amino acids. V shed 5 bases and J shed 1 base, with 11 bases lying between them. CDR3 DNA: TGTGCCAGCAGCCTCCAGTGGATCCAAGAGACCCAGTACTTC. This codes for CASSLQWIQETQYF.

The chain carries TRBV5-1 and TRBJ1-2; D is unresolved. The V and J ends lost 2 bases and 0 bases respectively, with 11 bases between them. CDR1 and CDR2 (germline): SGHRS, YFSETQ. This CDR3 is 15 amino acids long. The CDR3 loop reads CASSFVGSSNYGYTF. CDR3 DNA: TGCGCCAGCAGCTTCGTTGGGAGTTCTAACTATGGCTACACCTTC.

The chain uses TRBV28 and TRBJ1-2, with D perhaps matching TRBD1 (6 bases). V lost 3 bases to trimming and J lost 8 bases, with 13 bases between them. This CDR3 is built from 13 residues. CDR1 and CDR2 (germline): MDHEN, SYDVKM. CDR3 residues: CASSFIRGQGYTF. The CDR3 nucleotides are TGTGCCAGCAGTTTTATCCGGGGGCAAGGCTACACCTTC.

To note about this clone: The same CDR3 also results from other DNA sequences found in this sample. The V call is TRBV5-1, the J call TRBJ2-7; D not resolved. The length of the CDR3 is 14 residues. Looked up from germline, CDR1 is SGHRS and CDR2 is YFSETQ. V was clipped by 0 bases and J by 1 base, with 8 bases between them. CDR3 sequence: CASSLAGGSYEQYF. In DNA form, the CDR3 reads TGCGCCAGCAGCTTGGCGGGCGGATCCTACGAGCAGTACTTC.

The chain has TRBV4-1 and TRBJ1-4; no firm D call. The germline V gene has CDR1 MGHRA and CDR2 YSYEKL. The CDR3 has 20 amino acids. V was shortened by 1 base and J by 3 bases, with 24 bases between the two germline ends. The CDR3 DNA is TGCGCCAGCAGCCAAGCATCCCCCCGGACCGCCGGCGGGGCTAATGAAAAACTGTTTTTT. Its protein is CASSQASPRTAGGANEKLFF.

The chain employs TRBV6-1 and TRBJ2-7; 8 nucleotides align to TRBD2. The germline gives CDR1 MNHNS, CDR2 SASEGT. The CDR3 runs to 14 residues. J gave up 2 bases and V 6 bases, and 6 bases lay outside the gene matches. The CDR3 here is CASSDIAGPYEQYF. Here the CDR3 DNA reads TGTGCCAGCAGCGACATAGCGGGACCCTACGAGCAGTACTTC.

The J gene is TRBJ2-5, the V gene TRBV6-5; D perhaps matches TRBD1 (6 bases). Germline CDR1 is MNHEY and CDR2 is SVGAGI. The CDR3 spans 13 residues. V gave up 0 bases and J gave up 7 bases, with 9 bases separating them. CDR3 nucleotide sequence: TGTGCCAGCAGTTACTCGATAGGGGGGACCCAGTACTTC. Amino acid sequence: CASSYSIGGTQYF.

The chain has TRBV19 and TRBJ1-2; 9 bases fit TRBD1. CDR1 is LNHDA and CDR2 is SQIVND in the germline V gene (reference sequence). The trim removed 1 base at V and 10 bases at J, leaving 4 bases unmatched. The CDR3 length is 13 residues. CDR3 sequence: CASSIVGQGNYTF. CDR3 nucleotides: TGTGCCAGTAGTATAGTGGGACAGGGAAACTACACCTTC.

The table lists this clone with a few counts. The chain carries TRBV29-1 and TRBJ1-2; D gene uncertain. Per the germline V gene, CDR1 is SQVTM and CDR2 is ANQGSEA. This CDR3 contains 11 residues. With 4 bases removed from V and 4 bases from J, the gap between germline ends came to 7 bases. The CDR3 loop is CSVAQAYGYTF. CDR3 DNA: TGCAGCGTTGCCCAGGCCTATGGCTACACCTTC.

The V gene is TRBV2, the J gene TRBJ2-3, with TRBD2 as a possible D gene (6 bases). Trimming took 6 bases from V and 9 from J, leaving 16 bases between them. The CDR3 length is 13 residues. Looked up from germline, CDR1 is SNHLY and CDR2 is FYNNEI. This CDR3 is CASRALGEDTQYF. In DNA form, the CDR3 reads TGTGCCAGCAGGGCCCTAGGGGAGGACACGCAGTATTTT.

This clone was recorded only once. The chain employs TRBV27 and TRBJ1-5; the D gene is possibly TRBD1 (5 bases). The V gene lost 5 bases and the J gene lost 5 bases, with 16 bases spanning the gap. The germline CDR1 and CDR2 sequences are MNHEY and SMNVEV (reference sequence). The CDR3 is 15 residues long. The CDR3 sequence: CASSTMGVRDQPQHF. In DNA, the CDR3 is TGTGCCAGCAGTACTATGGGGGTGAGGGATCAGCCCCAGCATTTT.

The gene calls are TRBV6-5 and TRBJ2-5, with D perhaps matching TRBD1 (5 bases). Trimming took 7 bases from V and 4 from J, leaving 16 bases between them. The germline V gene has CDR1 MNHEY and CDR2 SVGAGI. This CDR3 is built from 14 residues. Here the CDR3 reads CASTLTGRPETQYF. The DNA of the CDR3 is TGTGCCAGCACCCTCACAGGCAGGCCAGAGACCCAGTACTTC.

This clone was recorded once. The chain employs TRBV6-5 and TRBJ2-6, with D possibly matching TRBD1 (5 bases). Trimming stripped 5 bases from V and 1 base from J, with 9 bases between. The CDR3 totals 15 residues. Per germline, CDR1 MNHEY and CDR2 SVGAGI. The CDR3 loop is CASSRPGSGANVLTF. CDR3 DNA: TGTGCCAGCAGTCGCCCAGGGTCTGGGGCCAACGTCCTGACTTTC.

This clone was seen only once. This chain uses TRBV7-2 with TRBJ2-6, with TRBD1 matching 8 bases. V was clipped by 2 bases and J by 0 bases; unmatched bases: 3. CDR3 length: 17 amino acids. The germline V gene has CDR1 SGHTA and CDR2 FQGNSA. In DNA form, the CDR3 reads TGTGCCAGCAGCTTACAGGGGGCCCCCTCTGGGGCCAACGTCCTGACTTTC. Its translation is CASSLQGAPSGANVLTF. Based on the CDR3 plus reference TRBV7-2 and TRBJ2-6, the full variable domain is GAGVSQSPSNKVTEKGKDVELRCDPISGHTALYWYRQSLGQGLEFLIYFQGNSAPDKSGLPSDRFSAERTGGSVSTLTIQRTQQEDSAVYLCASSLQGAPSGANVLTFGAGSRLTVL.

V is TRBV6-6 and J is TRBJ1-3; no firm D call. The germline V gene encodes CDR1 MNHNY and CDR2 SVGAGI (reference sequence). Trimming took off 2 bases at V and 2 bases at J, with 7 bases between the two ends. The CDR3 loop spans 14 amino acids. The CDR3 region has the DNA TGTGCCAGCAGTTACGGTACAGCTGGAAACACCATATATTTT. Translation: CASSYGTAGNTIYF.

The chain couples TRBV7-3 to TRBJ2-3; possible D gene TRBD2, 6 bases. The CDR3 loop spans 13 amino acids. Trimming stripped 3 bases from V and 4 bases from J, with 8 bases between. Germline V gives CDR1 SGHTA, CDR2 FQGTGA. The DNA of the CDR3 is TGTGCCAGCAGCTTTGGCGGGGCAGATACGCAGTATTTT. It specifies CASSFGGADTQYF.

The chain carries TRBV18 and TRBJ2-1; D remains unclear. The CDR3 is made up of 15 amino acids. V gave up 1 base and J gave up 2 bases, with 9 bases separating them. Germline-derived CDR1 and CDR2 are KGHSH and LQKENI. The CDR3 here is CASSPQSVAYNEQFF. In DNA, the CDR3 is TGTGCCAGCTCACCACAGTCGGTCGCCTACAATGAGCAGTTCTTC.

V gene TRBV10-3 combines with J gene TRBJ2-7; D could derive from TRBD1 or TRBD2 (5 bases each). The germline CDR1 and CDR2 sequences are ENHRY and SYGVKD. V lost 0 bases, J lost 1 base, and 10 bases lay in between. CDR3 size: 15 residues. The CDR3 DNA reads as TGTGCCATCAGTGAGTCGCCTGGGGGTTCCTACGAGCAGTACTTC. Its translation: CAISESPGGSYEQYF.

The chain employs TRBV21-1 and TRBJ1-2; no DNA check was done on the table's D call, TRBD1. TRBV21-1 is tagged as a pseudogene. The CDR3 is 14 residues long. The CDR3 DNA sequence: TGTGCCAGCAGCTCTGCGGACAGGGTTGATGGCTACACCTTC. Its protein is CASSSADRVDGYTF.

As regards this clone: This specimen includes other DNA sequences encoding the same CDR3. J is TRBJ2-3 and V is TRBV6-5; perhaps TRBD1 as D (5 bases). The germline V and J ends were trimmed by 6 bases and 5 bases, with 9 bases remaining between them. This CDR3 comprises 12 residues. Germline CDR1 reads MNHEY; CDR2 reads SVGAGI. DNA of the CDR3: TGTGCCAGCAGATCCCAGGGAGATACGCAGTATTTT. Amino acids: CASRSQGDTQYF.

The chain recombines TRBV11-2 with TRBJ1-1; D is ambiguous. The ends were cut back, 4 bases at V and 2 bases at J, with 14 bases in the middle. The CDR3 runs to 15 residues. The germline V gene encodes CDR1 SGHAT and CDR2 FQNNGV. The CDR3 protein is CASSSSGRSNTEAFF. The CDR3 DNA reads TGTGCCAGCAGCTCGTCCGGTCGCAGTAACACTGAAGCTTTCTTT. Complete variable domain (other parts from reference TRBV11-2 and TRBJ1-1): EAGVAQSPRYKIIEKRQSVAFWCNPISGHATLYWYQQILGQGPKLLIQFQNNGVVDDSQLPKDRFSAERLKGVDSTLKIQPAKLEDSAVYLCASSSSGRSNTEAFFGQGTRLTVV.

The V gene is TRBV29-1, the J gene TRBJ2-2; 9 positions agree with TRBD1. The CDR3 has 14 amino acids. Germline CDR1 reads SQVTM; CDR2 reads ANQGSEA. V was pared by 3 bases and J by 6 bases, with 5 bases of the junction left unmatched. CDR3 nucleotides: TGCAGCGTTGATCCCGGACAGGGGCCCGGGGAGCTGTTTTTT. The encoded protein is CSVDPGQGPGELFF.

This clone was seen only a few times. The chain links TRBV10-1 to TRBJ1-3, with D possibly being TRBD1 (6 bases). CDR1 WNHNN and CDR2 SYGVQD come from the germline V gene (reference sequence). The CDR3 is 15 amino acids. Deletions cut 10 bases from V and 0 bases from J, with 16 bases between. As DNA, the CDR3 is TGCGCCACCTCGGACAGTAACCTCTCTGGAAACACCATATATTTT. This translates into CATSDSNLSGNTIYF.

CDR3 sequence reads: CASSPRGLAGGHSPDTQYF. The CDR3 nucleotides are TGTGCCAGTAGTCCCCGGGGACTAGCGGGAGGCCATTCCCCAGATACGCAGTATTTT. The rearrangement links TRBV19 to TRBJ2-3; 15 positions match TRBD2. There are 19 residues in the CDR3. The V gene's germline CDR1 is LNHDA and CDR2 SQIVND (reference sequence). The V segment lost 5 bases and the J segment 4 bases; nucleotides outside the gene matches: 13.

V gene TRBV7-8 combines with J gene TRBJ2-7; D possibly corresponds to TRBD2 (5 bases). V was cut by 2 bases and J by 9 bases, with 8 bases left in between. The CDR3 length is 11 residues. Germline-derived CDR1 and CDR2 are SGHVS and FQNEAQ. CDR3 region: CASSLTAGQYF. The CDR3 nucleotides read TGTGCCAGCAGCTTAACCGCGGGGCAGTACTTC.